This T cell receptor beta chain was retrieved from a study of blood T cell repertoires in COVID-19. Study-level information: COVID-19 samples collected from the United States, Italy and Spain covered acute and convalescent phases. T cells, B-cell-depleted T cells, or PBMCs provided the cDNA or gDNA that served as material.

V was clipped by 7 bases and J by 4 bases; unmatched bases: 7. The CDR3 is made up of 14 amino acids. The germline CDR1 and CDR2 sequences are SGHRS and YFSETQ. Study processing details: Estimation of nucleated cell counts relied on the amplification of reference gene primers. Sequencing used immunoSEQ multiplex PCR; TCRdb keeps in-frame clones, though not all of them. The V and J calls and the clone size are those of that table, but D and trimming were determined from the DNA. The profile covers about 100,000 clones, with 91% appearing a single time and about 2.2% taken by the ten largest. The J gene is TRBJ2-1, the V gene TRBV5-1, with 8 bases identical to TRBD2. The material sequenced was peripheral blood. The clonotype was recovered from a man in his forties or fifties with active COVID-19. CDR3 DNA sequence: TGCGCCAGCTCCGGGGGGGCGGATTACAATGAGCAGTTCTTC. It specifies CASSGGADYNEQFF.